These 10 T cell receptor beta chains were all obtained from the same sample, sequenced in a study of CD8+CD57+ T cells in acquired aplastic anemia. Genomic DNA, the template, was used for profiling of the TCR beta VDJ and CDR3. A single record per CDR3 protein comes from TCRdb applying MiXCR to the reads. The data show 100,000 to 150,000 distinct CDR3 sequences, with about two fifths seen just once and 2.6% held by the top ten. Previously, flow cytometry had revealed CD8+CD57+ cell expansion in the patients chosen for sequencing. The specimen sequenced was sorted CD4+, CD8+, or CD8+CD57+ T cells (not recorded which) from PBMCs. These receptors were collected from a human donor with aplastic anemia.

The CDR3 DNA sequence: TGTGCCAGCAGCTTAGCGGGGAGGGTTTCTTATGGCTACACCTTC. Protein product: CASSLAGRVSYGYTF. The chain couples TRBV11-1 to TRBJ1-2; D uncertain. V shed 0 bases and J shed 5 bases, with 13 bases lying between them. From germline, CDR1 is SGHAT and CDR2 FQDESV (reference sequence). The CDR3 runs to 15 residues.

The rearrangement uses TRBV7-9 and TRBJ2-5; D is possibly TRBD2 (5 bases). Germline V gene lookup returns CDR1 SEHNR and CDR2 FQNEAQ (reference sequence). The CDR3 is made up of 14 amino acids. V lost 2 bases, J lost 5 bases, and 12 bases lay in between. CDR3: CASSLRLAFETQYF. DNA of the CDR3: TGTGCCAGCAGCTTAAGGCTAGCCTTCGAGACCCAGTACTTC.

In the case of this clonotype: This likely comes from a read error, as the CDR3 has no conserved phenylalanine or tryptophan at its end. V is TRBV3-1 and J is TRBJ1-2; tentative D call: TRBD1 (5 bases). The CDR3 covers 13 residues. Per the germline V gene, CDR1 is LGHDT and CDR2 is YNNKEL (reference sequence). The germline V and J ends were trimmed by 6 bases and 5 bases, with 13 bases remaining between them. CDR3 nucleotides: TGTGCCAGCAGTCCCGACAGACTATATGGCTACACCCTC. Protein sequence: CASSPDRLYGYTL.

V and J are TRBV20-1 and TRBJ1-2; D perhaps matches TRBD1 (6 bases). Trimming stripped 5 bases from V and 5 bases from J, with 18 bases between. Germline V gene lookup returns CDR1 DFQATT and CDR2 SNEGSKA (reference sequence). The CDR3 contains 14 residues. The CDR3 bases are TGCAGTGCTGATATCGGGGGGGCCTCGTATGGCTACACCTTC. Amino acid sequence: CSADIGGASYGYTF.

This clonotype was detected ten times or more. The gene calls are TRBV7-8 and TRBJ2-5; D is unclear. The CDR3 is 13 residues long. V lost 5 bases, J lost 5 bases, and 12 bases lay in between. From germline, CDR1 is SGHVS and CDR2 FQNEAQ. DNA of the CDR3: TGTGCCAGCAGCAATCCGTCCGGGGAGACCCAGTACTTC. Translating it yields CASSNPSGETQYF. Looking up the rest from reference TRBV7-8 and TRBJ2-5 gives the full variable domain: GAGVSQSPRYKVAKRGQDVALRCDPISGHVSLFWYQQALGQGPEFLTYFQNEAQLDKSGLPSDRFFAERPEGSVSTLKIQRTQQEDSAVYLCASSNPSGETQYFGPGTRLLVL.

In its sample, this clonotype was seen many times. The CDR3 loop is CASRRGEDTEAFF. DNA of the CDR3: TGTGCCAGCCGAAGGGGCGAGGACACTGAAGCTTTCTTT. The V and J genes are TRBV7-9 and TRBJ1-1; possibly TRBD1 for D (5 bases). Germline loops: CDR1 SEHNR, CDR2 FQNEAQ (reference sequence). This CDR3 has 13 residues. V was trimmed by 8 bases and J by 3 bases, leaving 13 bases between them.

The rearrangement links TRBV12-3 or TRBV12-4 to TRBJ2-3; TRBD1 might be the D (6 bases). Trimming left V 3 bases short and J 2 bases short, with 21 bases between. The CDR3 runs to 18 residues. The CDR3 nucleotides read TGTGCCAGCAGTTTGGGTTTTTCACAGGGATACTACACAGATACGCAGTATTTT. Its protein product is CASSLGFSQGYYTDTQYF.

This clonotype has ten or more counts. CDR3 amino acids: CASRGQGSDGYTF. The CDR3, as DNA: TGCGCCAGCAGGGGACAGGGCTCCGATGGCTACACCTTC. The gene calls are TRBV5-1 and TRBJ1-2; TRBD1 agrees at 9 bases. The CDR3 sequence is 13 residues long. The V gene's germline CDR1 is SGHRS and CDR2 YFSETQ. V shed 5 bases, J shed 6 bases, and the junction held 5 bases outside the gene matches. Full variable domain (outside the CDR3, taken from reference TRBV5-1 and TRBJ1-2): KAGVTQTPRYLIKTRGQQVTLSCSPISGHRSVSWYQQTPGQGLQFLFEYFSETQRNKGNFPGRFSGRQFSNSRSEMNVSTLELGDSALYLCASRGQGSDGYTFGSGTRLTVV.

In this sample, this clonotype is medium-sized. J is TRBJ2-5 and V is TRBV24-1; D is undetermined. The germline gives CDR1 KGHDR, CDR2 SFDVKD. The CDR3 is made up of 13 amino acids. V lost 5 bases, J lost 3 bases, and 9 bases lay in between. The CDR3 is CATSGASEETQYF. The DNA of the CDR3 is TGTGCCACCAGTGGCGCCAGCGAAGAGACCCAGTACTTC.

Ten or more counts support this clonotype. In DNA, the CDR3 is TGTGCCAGCAGCTTCGTAGGACCAGGGTTAGGGTACAATGAGCAGTTCTTC. Translated, it gives CASSFVGPGLGYNEQFF. This sequence joins TRBV7-2 and TRBJ2-1, with a possible D match to TRBD1 (5 bases). V was pared by 3 bases and J by 4 bases, with 19 bases between. The germline CDR1 and CDR2 sequences are SGHTA and FQGNSA. The CDR3 is 17 amino acids.